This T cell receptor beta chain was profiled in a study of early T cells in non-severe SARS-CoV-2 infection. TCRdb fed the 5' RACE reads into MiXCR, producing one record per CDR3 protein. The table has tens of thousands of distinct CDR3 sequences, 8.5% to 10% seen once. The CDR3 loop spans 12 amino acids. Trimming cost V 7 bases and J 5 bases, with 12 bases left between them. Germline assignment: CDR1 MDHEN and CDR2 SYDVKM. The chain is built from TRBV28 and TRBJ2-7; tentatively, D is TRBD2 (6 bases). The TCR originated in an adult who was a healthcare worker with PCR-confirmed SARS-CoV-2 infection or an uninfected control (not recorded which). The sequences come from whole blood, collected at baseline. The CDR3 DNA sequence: TGTGCCAGCACTCTAGCGAACAACGAGCAGTACTTC. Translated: CASTLANNEQYF.